Following are 24 T cell receptor beta chains from one sample sequenced in a study of blood T cells in healthy people across ages. Primers used in a second PCR of about 6 to 11 cycles were a sample-barcoded 5' primer and a J-beta primer mix. TCRdb reprocessed the 5' RACE reads via MiXCR and lists one record per CDR3 protein. The table shows approximately 600,000 distinct CDR3 sequences, with 45% to 65% occurring only once. Sequencing was done on a sample of blood. The receptors derive from a man aged 60-69 years in good health.

The chain joins TRBV21-1 to TRBJ2-7; TRBD2, as called in the table, went unchecked against the DNA. TRBV21-1 is flagged as a pseudogene. CDR3 length equals 13 residues. The CDR3 bases are TGTGCCAGCAGCAAGACTAGCGGTTACGAGCAGTACTTC. Residues: CASSKTSGYEQYF.

This clonotype occurred a few times. The gene calls are TRBV3-1 and TRBJ2-1, with TRBD1 matching 8 bases. The CDR3 has 14 residues. The germline V gene encodes CDR1 LGHDT and CDR2 YNNKEL (reference sequence). The V and J ends lost 3 bases and 8 bases, in that order; junction bases with no gene match: 6. The CDR3: CASSHTDRGHEQFF. DNA for the CDR3: TGTGCCAGCAGCCACACAGACAGGGGTCATGAGCAGTTCTTC.

The genes are TRBV20-1 and TRBJ1-1; possible D gene TRBD1, 5 bases. V lost 1 base and J 3 bases, leaving 12 bases between the germline ends. The germline V gene encodes CDR1 DFQATT and CDR2 SNEGSKA (reference sequence). The CDR3 loop spans 14 amino acids. The CDR3 sequence: CSARGAPGDTEAFF. The CDR3 bases are TGCAGTGCTAGAGGGGCTCCGGGGGACACTGAAGCTTTCTTT.

This clonotype was recorded at least ten times. The chain carries TRBV28 and TRBJ2-1; 12 nucleotides line up with TRBD2. This CDR3 is 13 amino acids long. V trimming: 4 bases; J trimming: 10 bases; junction bases outside the gene matches: 2. Germline-derived CDR1 and CDR2 are MDHEN and SYDVKM. The chain's CDR3 is CASSWGTSGEQFF. As DNA, the CDR3 is TGTGCCAGCAGTTGGGGGACTAGCGGGGAGCAGTTCTTC.

This clonotype is a singleton in its sample. V is TRBV3-1 and J is TRBJ2-7, with D possibly being TRBD2 (5 bases). The J call may be mistaken, given a closer DNA end match to TRBJ2-5. CDR3 size: 15 residues. Germline-derived CDR1 and CDR2 are LGHDT and YNNKEL (reference sequence). The CDR3 bases are TGTGCCAGCAGCCACAATGAGGAGGCTCGTGAGACCCAGTACTTC. This sequence encodes CASSHNEEARETQYF.

The chain joins TRBV18 to TRBJ2-7; 10 nucleotides align to TRBD1. Per the germline V gene, CDR1 is KGHSH and CDR2 is LQKENI. The CDR3 extends over 16 amino acids. The ends lost 2 bases at V and 7 bases at J; junction bases unmatched: 11. The DNA for the CDR3 is TGTGCCAGCTCACCAATGTCGGGACAGGGGATGTGGGAGCAGTACTTC. Its protein product is CASSPMSGQGMWEQYF.

For this clonotype: The junction departs from the called germline gene at one end, perhaps through a read error. CDR3 protein: CASSDDTGYDYTF. The CDR3 nucleotides are TGTGCCAGCAGTGACGATACGGGGTATGACTACACCTTC. The chain joins TRBV25-1 to TRBJ1-2; D remains unclear. The CDR3 sequence is 13 residues long. CDR1 and CDR2 from the germline V gene are MGHDK and SYGVNS.

This clonotype has only a few counts. The chain has TRBV20-1 and TRBJ1-4; weak D call: TRBD1 (5 bases). With 3 bases removed from V and 6 bases from J, the gap between germline ends came to 14 bases. CDR1 and CDR2 (germline): DFQATT, SNEGSKA (reference sequence). The CDR3 is made up of 14 amino acids. The CDR3 DNA reads as TGCAGTGCTAGTCTCCGGGGCCGACATGAAAAACTGTTTTTT. The encoded protein is CSASLRGRHEKLFF.

This clonotype has only a few counts. The gene calls are TRBV27 and TRBJ2-7; 7 nucleotides agree with TRBD1. The V gene's germline CDR1 is MNHEY and CDR2 SMNVEV (reference sequence). The junction had 8 bases not matched to a gene; V was cut back by 3 bases and J by 3 bases. The length of the CDR3 is 15 residues. The CDR3 DNA sequence: TGTGCCAGCAGTTTTGGGCAGGGGGTGATCTACGAGCAGTACTTC. Translating gives CASSFGQGVIYEQYF.

This chain connects TRBV7-6 to TRBJ2-5; D is unresolved. This CDR3 region has 14 residues. The V end lost 3 bases, the J end lost 2 bases, and 10 bases lay between the germline ends. Germline lookup yields CDR1 SGHVS and CDR2 FNYEAQ. CDR3 sequence reads: CASSFRAVQETQYF. The CDR3 coding sequence is TGTGCCAGCAGCTTTAGGGCGGTACAAGAGACCCAGTACTTC.

Note on this clonotype: A much larger clone differs by one base, so this may be a read error. The chain joins TRBV12-3 or TRBV12-4 to TRBJ2-7, with 8 bases lining up with TRBD2. The CDR3 consists of 14 residues. Trimming cost V 6 bases and J 7 bases; bases outside gene matches: 11. CDR3 nucleotides: TGTGCCAGCAGATCCGGCGGGGGGCGGAATGAGCAGTACTTC. As protein: CASRSGGGRNEQYF.

The chain is built from TRBV7-9 and TRBJ2-5, with D perhaps matching TRBD1 (5 bases). Trimming stripped 5 bases from V and 4 bases from J, with 8 bases between. This CDR3 has 12 amino acids. In germline, CDR1 is SEHNR, CDR2 FQNEAQ (reference sequence). The DNA of the CDR3 is TGTGCCAGCAGCAGGACATCAGAGACCCAGTACTTC. This codes for CASSRTSETQYF. Using reference TRBV7-9 and TRBJ2-5 for the parts outside the CDR3, the full variable domain is DTGVSQNPRHKITKRGQNVTFRCDPISEHNRLYWYRQTLGQGPEFLTYFQNEAQLEKSRLLSDRFSAERPKGSFSTLEIQRTEQGDSAMYLCASSRTSETQYFGPGTRLLVL.

The chain has TRBV18 and TRBJ1-2, with D maybe TRBD1 (6 bases). In germline, CDR1 is KGHSH, CDR2 LQKENI. The CDR3 loop spans 14 amino acids. Trimming pared 3 bases from V and 7 bases from J, leaving 15 bases between. The CDR3 DNA sequence: TGTGCCAGCTCACCCCGGGACAAGGAGGTTGGCTACACCTTC. It translates to CASSPRDKEVGYTF.

The rearrangement links TRBV2 to TRBJ1-4; 8 nucleotides agree with TRBD1. The length of the CDR3 is 14 residues. Looked up from germline, CDR1 is SNHLY and CDR2 is FYNNEI. V was clipped by 5 bases and J by 12 bases; unmatched bases: 11. CDR3 sequence: CASSQHPGTGELFF. CDR3 bases: TGTGCCAGCAGTCAACACCCCGGGACAGGAGAACTGTTTTTT.

In its sample, this clonotype was seen a few times. The CDR3 region is CASSYSKASGSLDTQYF. CDR3 coding DNA: TGTGCCAGCAGTTACTCGAAAGCTAGCGGGTCTTTGGATACGCAGTATTTT. V gene TRBV6-5 combines with J gene TRBJ2-3; TRBD2 matches 8 bases. Trimming took 0 bases from V and 6 from J; bases not matched to a gene: 11. Germline V gives CDR1 MNHEY, CDR2 SVGAGI. This CDR3 is built from 17 residues.

The chain is built from TRBV7-2 and TRBJ1-2, with D unclear. CDR1 and CDR2 from the germline V gene are SGHTA and FQGNSA. V gave up 0 bases and J gave up 8 bases, with 13 bases separating them. This CDR3 region has 14 residues. CDR3 in DNA: TGTGCCAGCAGCTTAGCGGGCCGCCTATGGGGCTACACCTTC. This sequence encodes CASSLAGRLWGYTF.

V gene TRBV2 combines with J gene TRBJ2-4, with a possible D match to TRBD2 (5 bases). V was cut by 6 bases and J by 3 bases, with 15 bases left in between. The CDR3 covers 15 residues. Looked up from germline, CDR1 is SNHLY and CDR2 is FYNNEI. The CDR3 loop reads CASSTGNLNKNIQYF. The DNA of the CDR3 is TGTGCCAGCAGCACGGGGAATCTTAACAAAAACATTCAGTACTTC.

The CDR3 spells CAGFLRGQGAYEQYF. The DNA of the CDR3 is TGTGCCGGATTTCTCAGGGGACAGGGAGCCTACGAGCAGTACTTC. V is TRBV21-1 and J is TRBJ2-7; the table calls TRBD1, which could not be checked here. TRBV21-1 is a listed pseudogene. The CDR3 runs to 15 residues.

This clonotype was seen a few times. The chain joins TRBV6-6 to TRBJ2-7; no clear D gene. V lost 2 bases and J 7 bases, leaving 12 bases between the germline ends. Germline CDR1 MNHNY, CDR2 SVGAGI (reference sequence). The CDR3 runs 13 residues. The CDR3 region is CASSYVGYTEQYF. For the CDR3, the DNA is TGTGCCAGCAGTTACGTCGGGTACACTGAGCAGTACTTC.

The genes are TRBV7-2 and TRBJ1-2; 8 bases agree with TRBD1. The CDR3 has 14 amino acids. V shed 5 bases and J 4 bases; nucleotides not matched to a gene: 6. CDR1 is SGHTA and CDR2 is FQGNSA in the germline V gene. CDR3: CASSNRQGSYGYTF. CDR3 in DNA: TGTGCCAGCAGCAACCGACAGGGGTCCTATGGCTACACCTTC.

This clonotype came up a few times. The chain employs TRBV7-2 and TRBJ2-5; no clear D. V lost 1 base and J lost 11, with 14 bases in between. CDR1 is SGHTA and CDR2 is FQGNSA in the germline V gene. This CDR3 region has 13 residues. The CDR3 spells CASSLVGSPRQYF. As DNA, the CDR3 is TGTGCCAGCAGCTTAGTTGGCAGCCCCCGGCAGTACTTC.

V and J are TRBV4-1 and TRBJ1-1; D may be TRBD1 (6 bases). Germline lookup yields CDR1 MGHRA and CDR2 YSYEKL. With 0 bases removed from V and 5 bases from J, the gap between germline ends came to 10 bases. The CDR3 runs to 14 residues. CDR3 nucleotides: TGCGCCAGCAGCCAAGATAGGGGGGGAACTGAAGCTTTCTTT. Encoded protein: CASSQDRGGTEAFF.

CDR3 DNA sequence: TGCAGTGCTCCTGGACTAGCGGGGGGGCCGCAAGAGACCCAGTACTTC. This codes for CSAPGLAGGPQETQYF. The chain has TRBV20-1 and TRBJ2-5; 15 nucleotides agree with TRBD2. The V gene's germline CDR1 is DFQATT and CDR2 SNEGSKA (reference sequence). There are 16 residues in the CDR3. The V and J ends lost 5 bases and 2 bases, in that order; junction bases with no gene match: 6.

This clonotype was picked up a small number of times. The chain links TRBV11-3 to TRBJ2-7; 8 nucleotides match TRBD1. This CDR3 is built from 14 residues. Germline CDR1 reads SGHNT; CDR2 reads YENEEA. After removal of 6 bases from V and 5 bases from J, the junction contained 9 bases not matched to a gene. The CDR3 sequence: CASSSLRQGNEQYF. The CDR3 DNA sequence: TGTGCCAGCAGTTCACTCCGACAGGGGAACGAGCAGTACTTC.